This T cell receptor (beta chain) was recorded in a study of cytomegalovirus exposure and HLA in healthy donors. Findings and limits, study-wide: The dataset shows that most TCR sequences were rare, while some public TCRs occurred in many donors. Per published reports, the classifier diagnosed cytomegalovirus status with high specificity and sensitivity.

Remarks on this clone: Its antigen is not known.

TCRdb's table, derived via immunoSEQ multiplex PCR, lists solely in-frame clones and lacks some. In the table there are a few hundred thousand clones, 90% of which are singletons. The donors were members of the approximately 120-subject validation cohort (separate from the approximately 670-subject first cohort). This TCR came from a woman aged 18-29 years in good health and CMV-seronegative. The source material was PBMCs.

CDR3 DNA sequence: TGCGCCAGCAGCCAGGGGCTTGGGTCCTACGAGCAGTACGTC. Residues: CASSQGLGSYEQYV. The chain couples TRBV4-1 to TRBJ2-7, with D possibly TRBD1 on 5 matching bases. The V end was cut by 3 bases, the J end by 1 base, with 10 bases between. The CDR3 is made up of 14 amino acids. The germline CDR1 and CDR2 sequences are MGHRA and YSYEKL.